This T cell receptor (beta chain) is drawn from a study of blood T cells in healthy people across ages. Whole-study results and caveats: Any changes in expanded clonotypes were possibly confounded, as donor CMV status remained unknown.

The table lists this clonotype with a few counts. Its antigen remains unknown. The authors ran a second PCR of roughly 6 to 12 cycles using a sample-barcoded 5' primer and a J-beta primer mix. One entry per CDR3 protein, called by TCRdb with MiXCR from the 5' RACE reads. Among 800,000 or so distinct CDR3 sequences listed, 25% were seen once. This sample also belongs to another study, concerning T cells of mothers and their children. That publication notes: Over 9.5 million reads per mother and 2.5 million to 3 million per child were obtained.

The sample was blood. The receptor comes from a boy younger than 18 in good health.

In DNA form, the CDR3 reads TGCGCCAGCAGCTTCAGGGAGCCCAAAAACATTCAGTACTTC. This sequence encodes CASSFREPKNIQYF. The V and J genes are TRBV5-1 and TRBJ2-4, with D perhaps assigned TRBD1 or TRBD2 (5 bases each). CDR1 is SGHRS, CDR2 YFSETQ, per germline. Trimming took off 2 bases at V and 2 bases at J, with 8 bases between the two ends. The CDR3 consists of 14 residues.